Described below is a single T cell receptor beta chain sequence and its context. Its antigen remains unidentified. Once obtained from cultured CD4+ T cells, the DNA was sequenced using the Oncomine TCR Beta short-read assay. One entry per CDR3 protein, called by TCRdb with MiXCR from the PCR reads. The repertoire consists of 10,000 to 15,000 distinct CDR3 sequences, with 50% to 55% occurring once and the leading ten covering approximately 16%. In germline, CDR1 is DFQATT, CDR2 SNEGSKA (reference sequence). V lost 6 bases and J 2 bases, leaving 13 bases between the germline ends. CDR3 size: 14 residues. The data were taken from a study of vaccination and CD4 T cells after COVID-19. Noted treatment: roughly 10-day PBMC culture with coronavirus spike peptide pools or control peptides (ViraFEST assay).

This TCR came from a human donor who had recovered from COVID-19. The chain carries TRBV20-1 and TRBJ2-2, with D unresolved. Sequencing was carried out using CD4+ T cells from blood, cultured in vitro. The CDR3 is CSAGRWDNTGELFF. The DNA of the CDR3 is TGCAGTGCAGGTCGGTGGGATAACACCGGGGAGCTGTTTTTT.